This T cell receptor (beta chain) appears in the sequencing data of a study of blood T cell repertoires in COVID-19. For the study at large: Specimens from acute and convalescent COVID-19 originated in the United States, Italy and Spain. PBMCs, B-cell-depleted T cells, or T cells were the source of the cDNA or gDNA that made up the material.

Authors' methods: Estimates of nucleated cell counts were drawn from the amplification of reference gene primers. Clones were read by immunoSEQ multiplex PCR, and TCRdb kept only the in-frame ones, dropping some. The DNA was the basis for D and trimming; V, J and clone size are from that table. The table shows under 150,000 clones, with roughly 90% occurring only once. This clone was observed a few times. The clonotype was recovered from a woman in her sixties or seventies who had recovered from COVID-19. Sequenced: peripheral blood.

The CDR3 is CASSLYSGQGAQYF. Here the CDR3 DNA reads TGTGCCAGCAGTTTATACAGTGGACAGGGAGCGCAGTATTTT. J is TRBJ2-3 and V is TRBV28, with TRBD1 matching over 8 bases. Trimming cost V 1 base and J 10 bases; bases outside gene matches: 7. The CDR3 is 14 residues long. Germline CDR1 is MDHEN and CDR2 is SYDVKM.